The sequence of this T cell receptor (beta chain) was determined in a study of CD8 T cells in Susac syndrome (dated by TCRdb to 2018 to 2020). Context from the whole study: Among the sequenced Susac syndrome patients, about 6 had clinically active disease and about eight were in clinical remission. At blood withdrawal, Susac syndrome patients were therapy-naive, treated with corticosteroids (with IVIg additionally given to some), or treated with IVIg alone. Repertoire sequencing was used to test whether CD8+ T cell activation and differentiation in Susac syndrome was antigen driven.

RNA was extracted using the RNeasy kit, and roughly 0.5 to 1 microgram was reverse transcribed with random hexamers. The immunoSEQ multiplex PCR assay, which covers 54 Vbeta and 13 Jbeta segments, was used to amplify TCR beta CDR3 regions. PCR amplification bias was corrected using a synthetic template baseline for primer optimization and computational correction. Processing in the source paper ran as follows. Reads were assigned to V, D and J genes according to IMGT and analyzed in immunoSEQ Analyzer, with only productive sequences retained. Clonality was calculated as one minus the Shannon entropy normalized by log2 of the number of productive unique sequences. For each patient and control, public and private clones were evaluated among the 100 most prevalent clones. Clones were defined as Susac-specific when absent from the healthy and MS cohorts, from fewer than 1,300 published viral clones and from other ImmuneACCESS disease sequences. In TCRdb, the public reads were trimmed at Q25 with fastp and aligned with MiXCR, with productive beta chains retained. CDR3 protein sequences are deduplicated, and each keeps its most common genes and DNA. None of the V and J calls come from the authors' own analysis; TCRdb made them. In this sample the table shows around 170,000 distinct CDR3 sequences, 90% to 97% of which occur a single time. The top ten hold around 0.12% of the sample.

Peripheral blood CD8+ and CD4+ T cells from healthy donors, Susac syndrome patients and multiple sclerosis patients were profiled using high-throughput TCR beta sequencing. The Susac syndrome patients fulfilled recently defined diagnostic criteria for either definite or probable disease. Bulk CD8+ and CD4+ T cells were purified by magnetic negative isolation, whereas CD8+ TEMRA cells were enriched by FACS. Blood was drawn into EDTA tubes, processed within 24 hours, and PBMCs were isolated by density gradient centrifugation. PBMCs intended for TCR sequencing were cryopreserved in liquid nitrogen and thawed later in a water bath at 37 degrees C. A purity of at least 90% was achieved for sorted or isolated CD4+, CD8+ and CD8+ TEMRA cells. Study-wide findings and limitations: In the CD4+ T cell repertoire of Susac syndrome patients, clonal expansion was not detected. The number of individuals in the TCR sequencing and HLA analysis was recognized as being relatively small.

The cysteine opens and the phenylalanine closes a CDR3 of 11 amino acids. The CDR3 DNA has 33 bases and is translated from base 1. The germline ends are 13 bases apart after V is trimmed by 6 bases and J by 13 bases. The germline V gene specifies MDHEN as CDR1 and SYDVKM as CDR2. On this clonotype itself: The specificity of this receptor is unknown. No base quality information exists; no much larger clone differs at one position.

The material sequenced was CD4+ T cells from PBMCs. This TCR came from a human donor with Susac syndrome. The sequence links TRBV28 to TRBJ2-4, with the D gene tentatively TRBD1 or TRBD2, based on 6 matching bases in each. The CDR3 sequence is CASSSRGQQYF. The DNA is as follows: TGTGCCAGCAGCTCCCGGGGGCAGCAGTACTTC.